This T cell receptor (beta chain) originates from a study of blood T cell repertoires in COVID-19 (dated by TCRdb to 2020 to 2021). At the level of the whole study: The collaborator samples originated in the United States, Italy and Spain and spanned the acute and convalescent phases of COVID-19. The sample metadata nearly always contained a de-identified subject ID, COVID-19 status, age in years and sex. The prospective study material was composed of cDNA or gDNA derived from T cells, B-cell-depleted T cells, or PBMCs. Subjects who had been exposed to COVID-19, were actively infected with it, or had recovered from it provided the deeply sampled blood TCRbeta repertoires that made up the dataset. Samples were obtained from the ongoing ImmuneRACE study (first 160 participants) and from 1,254 subjects provided by 6 global collaborators. HLA class I and class II types, where available, came from metadata supplied by the sample provider rather than from assay-based typing. A freely available public database, intended as a resource for researchers studying the immune response to SARS-CoV-2, is where the repertoires were released.

V is trimmed back by 1 base and J by 8 bases, and the junction contains 13 bases that no gene match accounts for. Via the germline V gene, CDR1 is SGHTA and CDR2 FQGNSA. Its CDR3 holds 16 amino acids, cysteine through phenylalanine. Only the CDR3 part of the read is kept: 48 bases, read in frame from the first base. What the work shows at the level of the full study, not this receptor alone: How much clinical and demographic metadata was included differed by source and by participant, and the metadata was provided uncurated.

Enrolling through a virtual design, the prospective study's participants ranged in age from roughly 18 to 89 years and lived across about two dozen United States geographic areas. Cohort assignment in the prospective study relied on participant-reported clinical history from a screening survey and a study questionnaire. In the prospective study, whole blood, serum and a nasopharyngeal or oropharyngeal swab were collected from each participant by mobile phlebotomists. Additional blood draws and questionnaires over an approximately two-month period could optionally be provided by prospective study participants. Prospective study blood samples were shipped either frozen or at room temperature before DNA extraction. TCRbeta CDR3 regions were amplified from genomic DNA using the immunoSEQ Assay, a bias-controlled multiplex PCR. Per the source publication's procedure: Nucleated cell counts per sample were estimated from amplification of reference gene primers within the assay. To quantify the absolute abundance of each unique TCRbeta CDR3 rearrangement, sequence reads were collapsed and filtered. Productive Simpson clonality was computed per sample as the square root of Simpson's diversity index over productive rearrangements. Here the immuneACCESS table is served through TCRdb, limited to in-frame sequences with V and J called. Missing clones are a known gap in these copies; in checked studies unresolved V genes cover under half, and the rest lacks a known reason. D and trimming were read from the DNA, whereas the V and J calls and clone size are those reported in that table. The sample table holds approximately 360,000 clones, of which roughly 90% were seen once. The top ten hold 0.97% of the sample.

Remarks on this clone: Its antigen is unknown. Qualities for individual bases were not recorded, and no much larger clone is one base off.

The sequence derives from a woman in her 30s with acute COVID-19. The rearranged chain carries TRBV7-2 and TRBJ1-2; TRBD1 matches 7 bases in the middle. Sequencing input: PBMCs or T cells enriched from blood (not recorded which). The CDR3 reads CASSLGGVEGALGYTF. The nucleotide sequence reads as follows: TGTGCCAGCAGCTTAGGAGGGGTGGAGGGGGCGCTCGGCTACACCTTC.